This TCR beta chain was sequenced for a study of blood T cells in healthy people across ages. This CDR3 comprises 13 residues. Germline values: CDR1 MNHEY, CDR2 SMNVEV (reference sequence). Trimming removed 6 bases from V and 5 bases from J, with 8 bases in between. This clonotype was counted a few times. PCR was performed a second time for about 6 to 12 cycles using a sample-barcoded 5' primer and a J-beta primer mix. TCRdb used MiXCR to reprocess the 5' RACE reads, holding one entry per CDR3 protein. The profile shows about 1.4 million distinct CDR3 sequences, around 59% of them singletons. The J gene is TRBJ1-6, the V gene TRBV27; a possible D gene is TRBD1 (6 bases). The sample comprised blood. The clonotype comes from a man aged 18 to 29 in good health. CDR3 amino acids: CASSQGNNSPLHF. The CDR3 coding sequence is TGTGCCAGCAGCCAGGGGAATAATTCACCCCTCCACTTT.